This T cell receptor beta chain was identified in a study of blood T cell repertoires in COVID-19. Study-level background: Samples came from the United States, Italy and Spain, spanning acute and convalescent COVID-19. T cells, B-cell-depleted T cells, or PBMCs provided the cDNA or gDNA that served as material.

The authors' processing: Amplifying reference gene primers gave estimates of nucleated cell counts. This table comes from immunoSEQ multiplex PCR, and its TCRdb copy is limited to in-frame clones, with some not included. V, J and clone size were drawn from that table, and D and trimming were deduced from the DNA. The sample has more than 200,000 clones, more than 75% seen once. The V gene's germline CDR1 is GTSNPN and CDR2 SVGIG (reference sequence). The CDR3 has 14 amino acids, counting both end residues. Notes on this clone: Here the CDR3 omits its conserved ending phenylalanine or tryptophan, so a read error is the likely source. The DNA is left out, because the CDR3 cannot be placed on it with certainty; the CDR3 is given as TCRdb lists it.

Seattle patient enrollment occurred during active infection, with longitudinal follow-up thereafter. This receptor was obtained from an elderly woman with COVID-19, enrolled during active disease. This chain uses TRBV30 with TRBJ2-3; TRBD2 is the table's D call and was not checked against the DNA. Sequencing used peripheral blood. CDR3 sequence reads: CAWSPSRGADVRFG.